This T cell receptor beta chain is drawn from a study of blood T cell repertoires in COVID-19 (dated by TCRdb to 2020 to 2021). With regard to the full study: Collaborator samples came from the United States, Italy and Spain and covered acute and convalescent phases of COVID-19. The material from the prospective study consisted of cDNA or gDNA derived from T cells, B-cell-depleted T cells, or PBMCs. Deeply sampled blood TCRbeta repertoires from subjects exposed to, actively infected with, or recovered from COVID-19 were included in the dataset. The repertoires were released in a freely available public database meant as a resource for research on the immune response to SARS-CoV-2. Samples were obtained from the ongoing ImmuneRACE study (first 160 participants) and from approximately 1,200 subjects provided by 6 global collaborators. The sample metadata nearly always contained a de-identified subject ID, COVID-19 status, age in years and sex. Where available, HLA class I and class II types were obtained from metadata supplied by the sample provider rather than from assay-based typing. Study-wide conclusions, independent of this receptor: The quantity of clinical and demographic metadata differed by source and by participant and was supplied without curation.

A second Seattle source provided samples from volunteer blood donors who had recovered from COVID-19. Collaborating institutions collected whole blood in K2EDTA tubes following their own protocols. Collaborator samples were shipped for TCRbeta analysis as frozen whole blood, isolated PBMCs, or DNA extracted from either sample type. Reading the germline V gene gives CDR1 MNHEY and CDR2 SVGAGI. The CDR3 numbers 15 residues from cysteine through phenylalanine. Kept here is only the CDR3 DNA, which spans 45 bases and is read in frame from base 1. Clipping removes 6 bases from V and 0 bases from J, with 1 as the unmatched junction base count. On this clone itself: The antigen it recognizes is unknown. Qualities for individual bases were not recorded, and no much larger clone is one base off.

The immunoSEQ Assay, a bias-controlled multiplex PCR, was used to amplify TCRbeta CDR3 regions from genomic DNA. Processing in the source paper ran as follows. Nucleated cell counts per sample were estimated from amplification of reference gene primers within the assay. To quantify the absolute abundance of each unique TCRbeta CDR3 rearrangement, sequence reads were collapsed and filtered. For each sample, productive Simpson clonality was calculated as the square root of Simpson's diversity index over productive rearrangements. The immuneACCESS repertoire file appears here via TCRdb, limited to in-frame rearrangements. These files lack a portion of the clones; in checked studies, under half of the deficit traces to unresolved V genes, and the cause of the others is not known. Clone size and V and J calls were adopted from that table, with D and trimming inferred from the DNA. The sample table shows around 250,000 clones, and less than 90% are seen once. The top ten hold about 4.5% of the sample.

The sequence derives from a man aged 55 to 70 who had recovered from COVID-19. The specimen sequenced was peripheral blood. The rearranged chain carries TRBV6-5 and TRBJ1-6, and 8 bases in between align with TRBD1. Here the CDR3 is given as CASRGTGSYNSPLHF. DNA sequence: TGTGCCAGCAGGGGGACAGGCTCCTATAATTCACCCCTCCACTTT.